A few counts support the clone carrying this TCR beta chain. The target antigen is unknown. This record belongs to a study of response to subunit inactivated influenza vaccine. Overall study results and limits: Authors suggested seasonal influenza vaccinations each recruit few new T cells.

After removal of 2 bases from V and 4 bases from J, the junction contained 8 bases not matched to a gene. CDR3 length: 17 residues. Germline values: CDR1 SEHNR, CDR2 FQNEAQ (reference sequence). TCRdb passed the RT-PCR reads through MiXCR, listing each CDR3 protein once. Here the sample spans some 500,000 distinct CDR3 sequences, 15% to 20% being singletons. The chain is built from TRBV7-9 and TRBJ2-5; TRBD2 agrees at 12 bases. The sequence was obtained from a man between 50 and 75 years old who received an inactivated influenza vaccine. The material was CD4+ T cells sorted from PBMCs, obtained roughly 24 months after vaccination. The CDR3 coding sequence is TGTGCCAGCAGCTTATCAAAGCGACTAGCGGGAGTAGAGACCCAGTACTTC. Translation: CASSLSKRLAGVETQYF.